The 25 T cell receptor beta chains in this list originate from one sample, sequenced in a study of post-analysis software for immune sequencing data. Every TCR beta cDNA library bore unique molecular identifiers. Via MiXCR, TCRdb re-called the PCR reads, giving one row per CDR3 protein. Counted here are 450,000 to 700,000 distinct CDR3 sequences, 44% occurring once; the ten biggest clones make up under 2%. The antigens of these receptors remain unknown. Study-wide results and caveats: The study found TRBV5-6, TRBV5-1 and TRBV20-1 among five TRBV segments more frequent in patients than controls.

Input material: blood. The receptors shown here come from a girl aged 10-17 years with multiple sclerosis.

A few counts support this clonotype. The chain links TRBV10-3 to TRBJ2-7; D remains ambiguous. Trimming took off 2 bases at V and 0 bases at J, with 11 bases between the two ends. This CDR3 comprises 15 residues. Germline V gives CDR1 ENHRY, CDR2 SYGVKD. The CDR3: CAISEGVPRSYEQYF. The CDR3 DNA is TGTGCCATCAGTGAGGGGGTGCCCCGCTCCTACGAGCAGTACTTC.

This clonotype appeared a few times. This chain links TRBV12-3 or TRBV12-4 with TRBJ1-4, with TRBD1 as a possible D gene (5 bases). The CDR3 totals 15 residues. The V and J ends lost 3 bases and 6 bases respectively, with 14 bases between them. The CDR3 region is CASSFTQGPHEKLFF. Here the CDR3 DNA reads TGTGCCAGCAGTTTCACGCAGGGCCCCCATGAAAAACTGTTTTTT.

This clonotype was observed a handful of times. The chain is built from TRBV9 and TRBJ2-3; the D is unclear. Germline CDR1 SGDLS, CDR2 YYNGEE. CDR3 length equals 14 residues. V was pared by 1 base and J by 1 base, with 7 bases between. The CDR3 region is CASSVTSGTDTQYF. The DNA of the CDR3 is TGTGCCAGCAGCGTAACGAGCGGCACAGATACGCAGTATTTT. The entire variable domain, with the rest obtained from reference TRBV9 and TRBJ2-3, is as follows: DSGVTQTPKHLITATGQRVTLRCSPRSGDLSVYWYQQSLDQGLQFLIQYYNGEERAKGNILERFSAQQFPDLHSELNLSSLELGDSALYFCASSVTSGTDTQYFGPGTRLTVL.

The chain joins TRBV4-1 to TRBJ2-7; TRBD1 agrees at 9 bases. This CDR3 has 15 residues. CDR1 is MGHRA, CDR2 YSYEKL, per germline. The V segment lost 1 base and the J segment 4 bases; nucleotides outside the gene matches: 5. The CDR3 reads CASSQGRDRAYEQYF. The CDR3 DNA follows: TGCGCCAGCAGCCAAGGCCGGGACAGGGCGTACGAGCAGTACTTC.

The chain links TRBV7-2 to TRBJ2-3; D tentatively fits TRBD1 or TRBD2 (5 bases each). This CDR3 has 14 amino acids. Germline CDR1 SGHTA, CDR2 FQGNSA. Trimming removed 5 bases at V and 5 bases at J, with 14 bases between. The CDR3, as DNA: TGTGCCAGCAGCAGCGGACAAGCCCAAGATACGCAGTATTTT. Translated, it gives CASSSGQAQDTQYF.

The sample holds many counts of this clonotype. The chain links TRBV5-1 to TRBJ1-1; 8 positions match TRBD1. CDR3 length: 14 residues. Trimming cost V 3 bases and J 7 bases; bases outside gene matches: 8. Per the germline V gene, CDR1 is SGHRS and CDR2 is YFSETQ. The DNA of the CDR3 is TGCGCCAGCAGCTACGCATACACAGGGGGTGAAGCTTTCTTT. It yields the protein CASSYAYTGGEAFF.

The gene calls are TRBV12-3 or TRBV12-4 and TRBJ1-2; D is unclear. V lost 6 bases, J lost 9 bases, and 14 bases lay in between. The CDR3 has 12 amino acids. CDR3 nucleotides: TGTGCCAGCAGCCAAACGGTTCTGAGCTACACCTTC. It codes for CASSQTVLSYTF.

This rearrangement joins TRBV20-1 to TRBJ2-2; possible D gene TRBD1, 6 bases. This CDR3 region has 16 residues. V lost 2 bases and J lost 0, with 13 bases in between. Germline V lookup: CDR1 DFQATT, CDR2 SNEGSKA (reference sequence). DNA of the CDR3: TGCAGTGCTAGATGGGGGCGGTTCGCGAACACCGGGGAGCTGTTTTTT. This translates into CSARWGRFANTGELFF.

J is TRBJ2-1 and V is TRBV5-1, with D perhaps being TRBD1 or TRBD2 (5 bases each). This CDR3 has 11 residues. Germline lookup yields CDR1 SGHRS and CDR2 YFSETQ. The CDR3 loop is CARGAPNEQFF. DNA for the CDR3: TGCGCGAGGGGAGCCCCCAATGAGCAGTTCTTC.

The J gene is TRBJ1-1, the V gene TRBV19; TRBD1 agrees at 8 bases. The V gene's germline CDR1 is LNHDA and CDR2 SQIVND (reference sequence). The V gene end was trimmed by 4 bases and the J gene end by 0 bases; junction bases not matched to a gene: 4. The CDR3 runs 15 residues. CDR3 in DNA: TGTGCCAGTAGTAGAGGACAGGGAGTGAACACTGAAGCTTTCTTT. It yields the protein CASSRGQGVNTEAFF.

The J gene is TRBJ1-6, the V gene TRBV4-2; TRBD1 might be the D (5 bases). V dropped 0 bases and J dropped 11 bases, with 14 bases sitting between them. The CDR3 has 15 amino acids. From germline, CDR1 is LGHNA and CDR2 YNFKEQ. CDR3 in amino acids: CASSQEGLTQPPLHF. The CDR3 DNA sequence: TGTGCCAGCAGCCAAGAGGGGCTTACACAGCCACCCCTCCACTTT.

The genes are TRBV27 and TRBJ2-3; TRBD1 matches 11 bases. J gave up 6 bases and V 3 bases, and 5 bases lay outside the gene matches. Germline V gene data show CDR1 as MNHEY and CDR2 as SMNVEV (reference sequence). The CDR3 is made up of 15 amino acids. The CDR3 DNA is TGTGCCAGCAGTTTTGGACAGGGGGCATCGGATACGCAGTATTTT. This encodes CASSFGQGASDTQYF.

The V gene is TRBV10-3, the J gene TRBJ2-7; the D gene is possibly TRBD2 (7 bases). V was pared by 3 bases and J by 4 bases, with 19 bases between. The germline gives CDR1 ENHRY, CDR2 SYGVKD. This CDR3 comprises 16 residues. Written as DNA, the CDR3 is TGTGCCATCAGTGACTCGAACAGGGAGGGGATATACGAGCAGTACTTC. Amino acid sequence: CAISDSNREGIYEQYF.

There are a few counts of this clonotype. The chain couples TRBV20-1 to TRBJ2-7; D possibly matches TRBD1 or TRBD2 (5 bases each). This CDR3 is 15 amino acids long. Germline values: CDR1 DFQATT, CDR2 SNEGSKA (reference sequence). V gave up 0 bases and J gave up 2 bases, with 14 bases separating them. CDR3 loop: CSARDGDRGTYEQYF. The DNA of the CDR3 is TGCAGTGCTAGAGATGGAGATCGGGGCACCTACGAGCAGTACTTC.

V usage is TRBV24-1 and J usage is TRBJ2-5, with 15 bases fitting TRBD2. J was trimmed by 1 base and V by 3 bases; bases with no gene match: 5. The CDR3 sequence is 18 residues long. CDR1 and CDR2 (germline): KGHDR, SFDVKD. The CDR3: CATSDPGLAGGFQETQYF. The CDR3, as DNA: TGTGCCACCAGTGATCCCGGACTAGCGGGAGGGTTCCAAGAGACCCAGTACTTC.

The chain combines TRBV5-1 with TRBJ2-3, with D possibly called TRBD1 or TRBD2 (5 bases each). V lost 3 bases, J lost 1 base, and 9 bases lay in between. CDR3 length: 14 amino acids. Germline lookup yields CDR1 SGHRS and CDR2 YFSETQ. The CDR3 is CASSSGPRTDTQYF. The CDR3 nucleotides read TGCGCCAGCAGCTCGGGACCCCGCACAGATACGCAGTATTTT.

The CDR3 DNA sequence: TGTGCCACCAGCAGAGAGACAGGGCGGGATGAGCAGTTCTTC. Translation: CATSRETGRDEQFF. The gene calls are TRBV15 and TRBJ2-1, with 7 bases that match TRBD1. The junction had 4 bases not matched to a gene; V was cut back by 0 bases and J by 8 bases. Germline CDR1 reads LNHNV; CDR2 reads YYDKDF (reference sequence). This CDR3 is 14 amino acids long.

CDR3 protein: CASNPSGSYEQYF. CDR3 nucleotides: TGTGCCAGCAACCCTAGCGGGAGCTACGAGCAGTACTTC. This chain uses TRBV12-3 or TRBV12-4 with TRBJ2-5; TRBD2 aligns across 10 bases. The J call is doubtful: the DNA matches TRBJ2-7 better. The CDR3 covers 13 residues.

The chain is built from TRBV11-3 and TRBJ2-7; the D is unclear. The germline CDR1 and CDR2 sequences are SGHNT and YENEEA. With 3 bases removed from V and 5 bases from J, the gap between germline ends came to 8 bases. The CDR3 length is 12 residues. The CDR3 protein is CASSFDRNEQYF. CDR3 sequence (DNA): TGTGCCAGCAGCTTTGATCGGAACGAGCAGTACTTC.

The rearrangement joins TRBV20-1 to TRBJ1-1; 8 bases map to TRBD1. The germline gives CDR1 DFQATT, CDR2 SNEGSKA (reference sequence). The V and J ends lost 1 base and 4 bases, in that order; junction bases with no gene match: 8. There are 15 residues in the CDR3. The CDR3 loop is CSARGTGGGITEAFF. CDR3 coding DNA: TGCAGTGCTAGAGGCACAGGGGGGGGGATCACTGAAGCTTTCTTT.

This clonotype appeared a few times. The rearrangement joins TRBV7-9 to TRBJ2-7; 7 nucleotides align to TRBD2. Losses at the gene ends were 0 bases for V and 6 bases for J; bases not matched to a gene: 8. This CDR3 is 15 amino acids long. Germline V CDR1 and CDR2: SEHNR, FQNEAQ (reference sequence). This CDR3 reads CASSLAETSFSEQYF. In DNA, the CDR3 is TGTGCCAGCAGCTTAGCGGAGACTAGCTTCTCCGAGCAGTACTTC.

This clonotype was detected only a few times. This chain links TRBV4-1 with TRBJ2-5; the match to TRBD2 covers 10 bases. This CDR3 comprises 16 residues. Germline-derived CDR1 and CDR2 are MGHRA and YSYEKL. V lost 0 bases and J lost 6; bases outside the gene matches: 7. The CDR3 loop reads CASSQEVAGGFKTQYF. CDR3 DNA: TGCGCCAGCAGCCAAGAAGTAGCGGGAGGATTTAAGACCCAGTACTTC.

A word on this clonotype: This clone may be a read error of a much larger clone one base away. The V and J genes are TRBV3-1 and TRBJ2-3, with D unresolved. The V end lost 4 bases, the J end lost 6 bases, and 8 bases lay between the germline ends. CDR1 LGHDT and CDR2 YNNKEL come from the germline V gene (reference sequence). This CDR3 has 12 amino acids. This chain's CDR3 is CASSPSPDTQYF. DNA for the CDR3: TGTGCCAGCAGCCCCTCCCCCGATACGCAGTATTTT.

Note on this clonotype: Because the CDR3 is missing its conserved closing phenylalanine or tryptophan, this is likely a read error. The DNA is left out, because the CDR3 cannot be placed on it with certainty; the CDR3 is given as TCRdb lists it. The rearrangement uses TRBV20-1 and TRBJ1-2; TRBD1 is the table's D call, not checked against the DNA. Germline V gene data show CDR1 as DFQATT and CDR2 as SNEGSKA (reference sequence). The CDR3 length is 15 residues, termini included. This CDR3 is CMGPLSGGVGDGYTC.

For the CDR3, the DNA is TGTGCCAGCTCACCGTTTCCGGGACAGGGCTATACAGATACGCAGTATTTT. Protein product: CASSPFPGQGYTDTQYF. The rearrangement links TRBV18 to TRBJ2-3; 9 positions match TRBD1. Germline-derived CDR1 and CDR2 are KGHSH and LQKENI. V was clipped by 3 bases and J by 3 bases; unmatched bases: 10. The CDR3 covers 17 residues. Together with reference TRBV18 and TRBJ2-3, the CDR3 gives the full variable domain: NAGVMQNPRHLVRRRGQEARLRCSPMKGHSHVYWYRQLPEEGLKFMVYLQKENIIDESGMPKERFSAEFPKEGPSILRIQQVVRGDSAAYFCASSPFPGQGYTDTQYFGPGTRLTVL.